The following is a TCR beta chain sequence with its context. This specimen comes from a study of blood T cell repertoires in COVID-19. Turning to the study itself: The study drew acute and convalescent COVID-19 samples from the United States, Italy and Spain.

The J segment lost 8 bases and the V segment lost 4 bases, leaving 4 bases of the junction unmatched. CDR3 length equals 14 residues. Germline CDR1 and CDR2: SGHRS and YFSETQ. Original processing methods: Nucleated cell number was recorded as an estimate derived from reference gene primer amplification. Sequencing was performed with immunoSEQ multiplex PCR; in TCRdb, only in-frame clones are kept and a portion is missing. V, J and clone size reflect that table, while D and trimming were determined from the DNA. The table has about 94,000 clones, over 65% seen once. The material sequenced was peripheral blood. This TCR was recovered from a man aged 65 to 79 with COVID-19, enrolled during active disease. The chain employs TRBV5-1 and TRBJ2-1; 12 bases agree with TRBD1. The CDR3 here is CASSLGTGGYEQFF. CDR3 nucleotides: TGCGCCAGCAGCCTGGGGACAGGGGGCTATGAGCAGTTCTTC.